This TCR beta chain derives from a study of blood T cell repertoires in COVID-19. On the study more broadly: Sources were T cells, B-cell-depleted T cells, or PBMCs; the material itself was cDNA or gDNA.

Using immunoSEQ multiplex PCR, the repertoire was profiled, and TCRdb retains in-frame clones only, with some absent. The sample comprises 220,000 or so clones, 65% to 85% of which are singletons, and roughly 6.2% rests with the top ten. The sequence was collected from a woman in her thirties or forties who had recovered from COVID-19. The sequencing sample was made of PBMCs or T cells enriched from blood (not recorded which).

In nucleotides, the CDR3 is TGCGCCAGCAGCTGGGGCAGGGCCGAGCAGTTCTTC. Translation gives CASSWGRAEQFF. This rearrangement joins TRBV5-1 to TRBJ2-1; D is possibly TRBD1 (5 bases). CDR3 length: 12 residues. CDR1 and CDR2 from the germline V gene are SGHRS and YFSETQ. V was shortened by 3 bases and J by 10 bases, with 11 bases between the two germline ends.